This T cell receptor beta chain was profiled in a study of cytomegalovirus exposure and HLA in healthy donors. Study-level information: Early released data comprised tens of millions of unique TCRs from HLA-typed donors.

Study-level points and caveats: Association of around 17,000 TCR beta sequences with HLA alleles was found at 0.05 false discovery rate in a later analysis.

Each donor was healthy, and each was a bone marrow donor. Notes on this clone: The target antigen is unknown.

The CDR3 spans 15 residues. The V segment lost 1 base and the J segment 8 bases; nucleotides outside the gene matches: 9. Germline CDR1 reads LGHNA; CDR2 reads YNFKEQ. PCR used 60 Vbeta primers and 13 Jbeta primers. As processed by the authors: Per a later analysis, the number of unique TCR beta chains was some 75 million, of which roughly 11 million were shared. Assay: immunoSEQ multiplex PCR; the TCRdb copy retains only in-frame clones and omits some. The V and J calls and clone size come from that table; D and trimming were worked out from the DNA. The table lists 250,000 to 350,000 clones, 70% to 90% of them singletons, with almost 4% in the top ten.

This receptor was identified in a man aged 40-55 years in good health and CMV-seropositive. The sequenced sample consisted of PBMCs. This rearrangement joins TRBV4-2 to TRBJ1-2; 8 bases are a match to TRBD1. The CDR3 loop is CASSQAQSGGWGYTF. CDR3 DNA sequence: TGTGCCAGCAGCCAAGCCCAGTCAGGGGGCTGGGGCTACACCTTC.